The clone carrying this TCR beta chain was detected only once. The sample belongs to a study of blood T cell repertoires in COVID-19. Study-level information: Sample material is recorded as cDNA or gDNA derived from T cells, B-cell-depleted T cells, or PBMCs.

The table came from immunoSEQ multiplex PCR; TCRdb's copy has only in-frame clones and leaves some out. The sample comprises approximately 250,000 clones, approximately 80% of which are singletons, and 8% to 9.5% rests with the top ten. This TCR was sampled from a human donor in a cohort sampled during active COVID-19. Sequenced sample: peripheral blood.

This chain's CDR3 is CSAPTGYEQYF. The CDR3 DNA is TGCAGTGCTCCAACTGGTTACGAGCAGTACTTC. The chain links TRBV20-1 to TRBJ2-7; D gene unclear. In germline, CDR1 is DFQATT, CDR2 SNEGSKA (reference sequence). The CDR3 sequence is 11 residues long. Trimming shortened V by 5 bases and J by 4 bases, and 9 bases separated the two germline ends.